Below are 21 T cell receptor beta chains sequenced from a single sample in a study of T cells in Graves' hyperthyroidism and ophthalmopathy. RNA transcripts yielded amplified TCR beta CDR3 regions. TCR CDR3 underwent first-round RT-PCR with the HTBI primer set. TCRdb called the multiplex PCR reads again in MiXCR, with one record for every CDR3 protein. This table has 750,000 to 950,000 distinct CDR3 sequences, roughly 37% appearing once. The sequenced material came from blood. These receptors all stem from a young man with Graves' hyperthyroidism.

This clonotype was recorded many times. This chain connects TRBV20-1 to TRBJ1-1; possibly TRBD1 for D (6 bases). Trimming removed 3 bases at V and 2 bases at J, with 10 bases between. Germline CDR1 reads DFQATT; CDR2 reads SNEGSKA (reference sequence). The length of the CDR3 is 13 residues. The CDR3 is CSASWTANTEAFF. CDR3 sequence (DNA): TGCAGTGCTAGTTGGACAGCCAACACTGAAGCTTTCTTT.

The rearrangement joins TRBV6-1 to TRBJ2-7, with D tentatively TRBD2 (6 bases). CDR3 length: 13 amino acids. Germline-derived CDR1 and CDR2 are MNHNS and SASEGT. V lost 5 bases, J lost 6 bases, and 14 bases lay in between. This chain's CDR3 is CASSPRGGIEQYF. The CDR3 DNA is TGTGCCAGCAGTCCCCGAGGAGGGATCGAGCAGTACTTC.

The chain carries TRBV4-2 and TRBJ2-7; 7 bases line up with TRBD2. This CDR3 is 16 amino acids long. CDR1 is LGHNA, CDR2 YNFKEQ, per germline. V shed 3 bases and J 3 bases; nucleotides not matched to a gene: 11. Written as DNA, the CDR3 is TGTGCCAGCAGCCATTGGGGGGGGACTGCGCGCTACGAGCAGTACTTC. This sequence encodes CASSHWGGTARYEQYF.

This clonotype was counted at least ten times. The V call is TRBV2, the J call TRBJ1-6, with 7 bases that match TRBD1. The CDR3 covers 13 residues. Losses at the gene ends were 3 bases for V and 9 bases for J; bases not matched to a gene: 2. Germline values: CDR1 SNHLY, CDR2 FYNNEI. CDR3 region: CASSDTGVSPLHF. In nucleotides, the CDR3 is TGTGCCAGCAGTGATACAGGGGTTTCACCCCTCCACTTT.

V gene TRBV5-1 combines with J gene TRBJ2-7, with 8 bases fitting TRBD2. From germline, CDR1 is SGHRS and CDR2 YFSETQ. The CDR3 consists of 14 residues. V lost 2 bases to trimming and J lost 5 bases; unmatched junction nucleotides: 6. CDR3 loop: CASSFKAGADEQYF. CDR3 nucleotide sequence: TGCGCCAGCAGCTTTAAAGCGGGGGCAGACGAGCAGTACTTC.

A few counts support this clonotype. The chain recombines TRBV19 with TRBJ2-6; 10 bases are shared with TRBD1. Germline V CDR1 and CDR2: LNHDA, SQIVND (reference sequence). The CDR3 has 17 amino acids. V dropped 8 bases and J dropped 1; count of bases not matched to a gene: 8. As DNA, the CDR3 is TGTGCCAGTGATCCCGGGACAGGGGTTTCTGGGGCCAACGTCCTGACTTTC. It translates to CASDPGTGVSGANVLTF.

This chain joins TRBV6-5 and TRBJ2-5; D gene ambiguous. Looked up from germline, CDR1 is MNHEY and CDR2 is SVGAGI. This CDR3 is 13 amino acids long. V dropped 6 bases and J dropped 4 bases, with 12 bases sitting between them. The CDR3 spells CASRTGVPETQYF. Written as DNA, the CDR3 is TGTGCCAGCAGAACGGGTGTTCCAGAGACCCAGTACTTC.

This rearrangement joins TRBV2 to TRBJ2-7; D might be TRBD2 (6 bases). Trimming pared 6 bases from V and 5 bases from J, leaving 20 bases between. Per the germline V gene, CDR1 is SNHLY and CDR2 is FYNNEI. CDR3 length equals 15 residues. The CDR3 DNA is TGTGCCAGCAGCCAAGATATGGCGGGGTCCCACGAGCAGTACTTC. As protein: CASSQDMAGSHEQYF.

This clonotype has a handful of counts. This chain joins TRBV6-1 and TRBJ2-5; D perhaps matches TRBD1 (5 bases). The CDR3 length is 12 residues. V was shortened by 7 bases and J by 6 bases, with 12 bases between the two germline ends. From germline, CDR1 is MNHNS and CDR2 SASEGT. CDR3 in DNA: TGTGCCAGCATTGGGGCGGCGCAGACCCAGTACTTC. This translates into CASIGAAQTQYF.

The V gene is TRBV7-9, the J gene TRBJ2-1, with TRBD1 matching 7 bases. The germline V gene encodes CDR1 SEHNR and CDR2 FQNEAQ (reference sequence). The CDR3 contains 16 residues. V was clipped by 6 bases and J by 8 bases; unmatched bases: 16. The CDR3 coding sequence is TGTGCCAGCAGACCTACCGACAGGGTGGCTATTCATGAGCAGTTCTTC. It codes for CASRPTDRVAIHEQFF.

The CDR3 region is CSVASSLSYEQYF. The CDR3 nucleotides read TGCAGCGTTGCCAGCAGCCTCTCCTACGAGCAGTACTTC. V gene TRBV29-1 combines with J gene TRBJ2-7, with D hard to call. V lost 4 bases and J lost 0, with 10 bases in between. This CDR3 is built from 13 residues. The germline V gene encodes CDR1 SQVTM and CDR2 ANQGSEA.

The J gene is TRBJ2-2, the V gene TRBV29-1, with 12 bases matching TRBD2. J was trimmed by 0 bases and V by 0 bases; bases with no gene match: 8. The germline V gene has CDR1 SQVTM and CDR2 ANQGSEA. This CDR3 has 19 amino acids. Here the CDR3 reads CSVEDGTSGSNPNTGELFF. CDR3 DNA sequence: TGCAGCGTTGAAGACGGGACTAGCGGGTCAAACCCGAACACCGGGGAGCTGTTTTTT.

On this clonotype itself: Given a much more abundant clone one base away, this may be a read error. The V gene is TRBV19, the J gene TRBJ1-5; TRBD1 is a possible D gene (5 bases). Trimming pared 7 bases from V and 3 bases from J, leaving 13 bases between. Germline loops: CDR1 LNHDA, CDR2 SQIVND (reference sequence). This CDR3 comprises 14 residues. The CDR3 nucleotides are TGTGCCAGTATAGGGCAGGGCGACAATCAGCCCCAGCATTTT. Its translation: CASIGQGDNQPQHF.

In this sample, this clonotype turned up a few times. This chain links TRBV11-1 with TRBJ2-2; D uncertain. There are 15 residues in the CDR3. Deletions cut 8 bases from V and 0 bases from J, with 13 bases between. The germline gives CDR1 SGHAT, CDR2 FQDESV (reference sequence). This CDR3 reads CASAPQRSNTGELFF. The CDR3 DNA reads TGTGCCAGCGCCCCCCAGCGCTCGAACACCGGGGAGCTGTTTTTT.

On this clonotype itself: Since no conserved phenylalanine or tryptophan closes the CDR3, a read error is the likely cause. The V and J genes are TRBV2 and TRBJ1-1; D is ambiguous. The V and J ends lost 7 bases and 2 bases respectively, with 17 bases between them. CDR1 and CDR2 from the germline V gene are SNHLY and FYNNEI. The CDR3 sequence is 15 residues long. CDR3 sequence: CASKVSDKPNTEAFL. DNA for the CDR3: TGTGCCAGCAAGGTTTCCGACAAACCAAACACTGAAGCTTTCCTT.

The J gene is TRBJ2-1, the V gene TRBV2; 10 bases map to TRBD1. Germline V CDR1 and CDR2: SNHLY, FYNNEI. J was trimmed by 6 bases and V by 1 base; bases with no gene match: 3. This CDR3 comprises 15 residues. The CDR3 loop reads CASSEGQGALNEQFF. As DNA, the CDR3 is TGTGCCAGCAGTGAAGGACAGGGGGCCCTCAATGAGCAGTTCTTC.

This clonotype was recorded at least ten times. The chain recombines TRBV7-2 with TRBJ2-7; tentatively, D is TRBD1 (6 bases). This CDR3 spans 13 amino acids. V lost 5 bases, J lost 2 bases, and 10 bases lay in between. CDR1 and CDR2 from the germline V gene are SGHTA and FQGNSA. The CDR3, as DNA: TGTGCCAGCAGCCCCGGGACACCCTACGAGCAGTACTTC. It specifies CASSPGTPYEQYF.

CDR3 residues: CARQGGSTEAFF. The DNA for the CDR3 is TGTGCCAGACAGGGTGGGTCCACTGAAGCTTTCTTT. The rearrangement joins TRBV25-1 to TRBJ1-1; maybe TRBD1 (6 bases). The length of the CDR3 is 12 residues. Germline CDR1 is MGHDK and CDR2 is SYGVNS. The V end lost 9 bases, the J end lost 4 bases, and 12 bases lay between the germline ends.

This clonotype has more than one count but fewer than ten. The V call is TRBV2, the J call TRBJ1-1; D uncertain. V was cut by 0 bases and J by 7 bases, with 12 bases left in between. CDR3 size: 14 residues. Germline V lookup: CDR1 SNHLY, CDR2 FYNNEI. CDR3 in amino acids: CASSEALRGLEAFF. In DNA form, the CDR3 reads TGTGCCAGCAGTGAAGCGCTTCGTGGGCTTGAAGCTTTCTTT.

This clonotype was detected only once. The chain is built from TRBV7-9 and TRBJ1-4, with no clear D. Trimming took off 5 bases at V and 0 bases at J, with 10 bases between the two ends. The germline CDR1 and CDR2 sequences are SEHNR and FQNEAQ (reference sequence). The CDR3 covers 15 residues. CDR3 coding DNA: TGTGCCAGCAGCCCGATGAAAGCAACTAATGAAAAACTGTTTTTT. Translating gives CASSPMKATNEKLFF.

This clonotype was seen a handful of times. The V and J genes are TRBV5-1 and TRBJ2-7; 9 bases fit TRBD1. This CDR3 comprises 14 residues. J was trimmed by 3 bases and V by 3 bases; bases with no gene match: 4. Per germline, CDR1 SGHRS and CDR2 YFSETQ. The CDR3 loop is CASSSGQGNYEQYF. The CDR3 DNA reads TGCGCCAGCAGCTCCGGACAGGGGAACTACGAGCAGTACTTC.